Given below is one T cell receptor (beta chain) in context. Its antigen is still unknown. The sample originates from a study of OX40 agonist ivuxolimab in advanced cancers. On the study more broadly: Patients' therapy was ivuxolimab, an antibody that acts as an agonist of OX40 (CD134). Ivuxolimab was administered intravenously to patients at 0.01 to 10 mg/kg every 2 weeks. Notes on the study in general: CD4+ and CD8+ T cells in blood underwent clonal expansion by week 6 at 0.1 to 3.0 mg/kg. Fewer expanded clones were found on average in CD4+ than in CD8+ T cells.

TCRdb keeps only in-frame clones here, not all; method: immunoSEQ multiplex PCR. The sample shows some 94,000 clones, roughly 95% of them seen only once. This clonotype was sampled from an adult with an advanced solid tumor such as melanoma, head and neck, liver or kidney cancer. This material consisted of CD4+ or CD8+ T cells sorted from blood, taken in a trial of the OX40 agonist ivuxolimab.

The CDR3 nucleotides read TGTGCCAGCAGCACCTGGACTAGCAGCTACGAGCAGTACTTC. This encodes CASSTWTSSYEQYF. The chain links TRBV5-4 to TRBJ2-7, with TRBD2 identical over 8 bases. Germline V gene data show CDR1 as SGHNT and CDR2 as YYREEE (reference sequence). CDR3 length equals 14 residues. V was pared by 4 bases and J by 3 bases, with 6 bases of the junction left unmatched.